This is a list of T cell receptor beta chains from one sample in a study of blood T cell repertoires in COVID-19. Method: immunoSEQ multiplex PCR; TCRdb's copy keeps in-frame clones and lacks some. The table shows around 220,000 clones, with 86% occurring only once. Sequencing was carried out using peripheral blood. Every receptor here comes from a woman aged 50 to 65 with COVID-19, enrolled during active disease. CDR3s include the opening cysteine and the closing phenylalanine or tryptophan. Each record gives: J gene, V gene, clone size, CDR3 protein. The size entry is marked missing in some rows and otherwise reads once, few, many or a size class.

TRBJ2-3 | TRBV14 | once | CASSRRGPKGTDTQYF
TRBJ1-5 | TRBV5-1 | NA | CASSLGINQPQHF
TRBJ1-1 | TRBV12-5 | NA | CASGKIRDNLNTEAFF
TRBJ1-4 | TRBV19 | NA | CASSRTETNEKLFF
TRBJ2-3 | TRBV7-3 | NA | CASSSSGSTDTQYF
TRBJ2-3 | TRBV9 | NA | CASSPRTSLADTQYF
TRBJ2-3 | TRBV5-4 | NA | CASSSSFSTDTQYF
TRBJ1-2 | TRBV19 | NA | CASSIRQGNYGYTF
TRBJ1-1 | TRBV7-8 | many | CASSSYRAGLRRPEAFF
TRBJ2-7 | TRBV6-1 | NA | CASSEARGTSYEQYF
TRBJ1-1 | TRBV29-1 | NA | CSVGTAEAFF